This T cell receptor beta chain was found in a study of radiation and T cells in renal cell carcinoma. The treatment denotes: 15 Gy SBRT to primary tumor, nephrectomy 4 weeks later. Nephrectomy followed 15 Gy stereotactic body radiation by 4 weeks. V dropped 6 bases and J dropped 1; count of bases not matched to a gene: 6. Per the germline V gene, CDR1 is MNHEY and CDR2 is SVGAGI. The CDR3 contains 15 residues. The repertoire was sequenced with immunoSEQ multiplex PCR; TCRdb's copy has only in-frame clones and lacks some. The table includes 19,000 or so clones, roughly 62% detected once. This clone was observed a single time.

The rearrangement links TRBV6-5 to TRBJ2-7, with 10 bases matching TRBD2. The sequence was obtained from a woman aged 70 to 79 with renal cell carcinoma. Sequencing was performed on tumor tissue, taken from a patient whose treatment included radiotherapy and nephrectomy. The CDR3 reads CASRNSGGRSYEQYF. The CDR3 DNA reads TGTGCCAGCAGAAATAGCGGGGGGCGTTCCTACGAGCAGTACTTC.